Listed here are 21 T cell receptor beta chains from one sample, sequenced in a study of untreated major depressive disorder. Assay: immunoSEQ multiplex PCR; the TCRdb copy retains only in-frame clones and omits some. The sample has 20,000 to 25,000 clones, 87% seen once. Sample: CD4+ T cells from PBMCs. The receptors come from a woman aged 25 to 39 in good health.

CDR3 sequence (DNA): TGTGCCAGCAAACCGGGACAGGGTATCCACGAGCAGTACTTC. Protein product: CASKPGQGIHEQYF. The chain couples TRBV27 to TRBJ2-7, with 9 bases lining up with TRBD1. The germline gives CDR1 MNHEY, CDR2 SMNVEV (reference sequence). The CDR3 extends over 14 amino acids. With V trimmed by 7 bases and J by 5 bases, 9 bases remained unmatched.

This chain links TRBV2 with TRBJ2-2, with D possibly matching TRBD2 (6 bases). V was shortened by 4 bases and J by 4 bases, with 19 bases between the two germline ends. Germline assignment: CDR1 SNHLY and CDR2 FYNNEI. CDR3 length: 17 residues. CDR3 DNA sequence: TGTGCCAGCAGTGTTGTCTTCTTGGGGGGAGGCACCGGGGAGCTGTTTTTT. It translates to CASSVVFLGGGTGELFF. Combining the CDR3 with reference TRBV2 and TRBJ2-2 gives the whole variable domain EPEVTQTPSHQVTQMGQEVILRCVPISNHLYFYWYRQILGQKVEFLVSFYNNEISEKSEIFDDQFSVERPDGSNFTLKIRSTKLEDSAMYFCASSVVFLGGGTGELFFGEGSRLTVL.

The rearrangement joins TRBV2 to TRBJ1-3, with D perhaps TRBD1 (5 bases). This CDR3 contains 15 residues. CDR1 SNHLY and CDR2 FYNNEI come from the germline V gene. The germline V and J ends were trimmed by 4 bases and 0 bases, with 10 bases remaining between them. In nucleotides, the CDR3 is TGTGCCAGCAGTGGGGAAAGGGGCTCTGGAAACACCATATATTTT. Encoded protein: CASSGERGSGNTIYF.

This chain connects TRBV4-3 to TRBJ2-2, with D perhaps matching TRBD2 (5 bases). This CDR3 region has 15 residues. Germline CDR1 LGHNA, CDR2 YSLEER. V lost 4 bases and J 5 bases, leaving 14 bases between the germline ends. Here the CDR3 reads CASSRELGGTGELFF. CDR3 sequence (DNA): TGCGCCAGCAGCCGCGAACTAGGAGGAACCGGGGAGCTGTTTTTT.

The rearrangement links TRBV6-4 to TRBJ1-1; D may be TRBD1 (6 bases). Looked up from germline, CDR1 is MRHNA and CDR2 is SNTAGT. V lost 6 bases, J lost 0 bases, and 14 bases lay in between. This CDR3 region has 15 residues. The CDR3 protein is CASREQGTMNTEAFF. The DNA for the CDR3 is TGTGCCAGCAGGGAACAGGGAACGATGAACACTGAAGCTTTCTTT.

This chain uses TRBV6-5 with TRBJ1-1; no clear D gene. The V and J ends lost 6 bases and 2 bases respectively, with 13 bases between them. The germline V gene has CDR1 MNHEY and CDR2 SVGAGI. This CDR3 has 14 residues. Here the CDR3 DNA reads TGTGCCAGCAGAACCTCTAGGCGAAACACTGAAGCTTTCTTT. Protein sequence: CASRTSRRNTEAFF.

V is TRBV5-8 and J is TRBJ2-3; 7 nucleotides line up with TRBD1. Germline V gives CDR1 SGHTS, CDR2 YDEGEE. This CDR3 comprises 16 residues. The J segment lost 0 bases and the V segment lost 4 bases, leaving 8 bases of the junction unmatched. This CDR3 reads CASSAYRGSSTDTQYF. The DNA for the CDR3 is TGTGCCAGCAGCGCTTACAGGGGCTCTAGCACAGATACGCAGTATTTT.

This clone appeared once. The chain carries TRBV7-8 and TRBJ2-1, with D hard to call. Germline V gene data show CDR1 as SGHVS and CDR2 as FQNEAQ. This CDR3 contains 15 residues. The V end was cut by 1 base, the J end by 1 base, with 8 bases between. CDR3 sequence reads: CASSLVSISYNEQFF. The DNA of the CDR3 is TGTGCCAGCAGCTTAGTCAGTATTTCCTACAATGAGCAGTTCTTC.

This clone was observed a handful of times. This chain joins TRBV28 and TRBJ1-6, with D tentatively TRBD1 (6 bases). With 4 bases removed from V and 9 bases from J, the gap between germline ends came to 13 bases. The CDR3 contains 14 residues. Germline CDR1 and CDR2: MDHEN and SYDVKM. CDR3 amino acids: CASSSNRDASPLHF. The CDR3 coding sequence is TGTGCCAGCAGTTCGAACAGGGATGCTTCACCCCTCCACTTT.

V and J are TRBV30 and TRBJ2-3; TRBD1 is a possible D gene (6 bases). The CDR3 spans 12 residues. The germline CDR1 and CDR2 sequences are GTSNPN and SVGIG (reference sequence). V shed 3 bases and J shed 4 bases, with 8 bases lying between them. The CDR3 nucleotides read TGTGCCTGGAGAGAGGGGGCAGATACGCAGTATTTT. Its protein is CAWREGADTQYF.

This clone was observed a few times. The J gene is TRBJ1-3, the V gene TRBV7-6; a weak D match, TRBD1 (6 bases). V dropped 2 bases and J dropped 0 bases, with 14 bases sitting between them. Germline V gene data show CDR1 as SGHVS and CDR2 as FNYEAQ. The CDR3 loop spans 17 amino acids. Here the CDR3 reads CASSLFDRTVSGNTIYF. The CDR3 DNA sequence: TGTGCCAGCAGCTTATTTGACCGGACAGTCTCTGGAAACACCATATATTTT.

V gene TRBV28 combines with J gene TRBJ1-2; no firm D call. The germline V gene has CDR1 MDHEN and CDR2 SYDVKM. The V end lost 6 bases, the J end lost 0 bases, and 17 bases lay between the germline ends. This CDR3 is built from 16 residues. The CDR3: CASRISSTVTNYGYTF. DNA for the CDR3: TGTGCCAGCAGGATTTCTTCGACGGTCACTAACTATGGCTACACCTTC.

The V call is TRBV4-1, the J call TRBJ1-4; D unresolved. CDR1 and CDR2 from the germline V gene are MGHRA and YSYEKL. This CDR3 comprises 13 residues. V dropped 1 base and J dropped 10 bases, with 10 bases sitting between them. CDR3 amino acids: CASSQGRSAKLFF. In DNA form, the CDR3 reads TGCGCCAGCAGCCAAGGAAGGTCGGCAAAACTGTTTTTT.

The chain couples TRBV30 to TRBJ1-1, with unresolved D. CDR3 length: 13 residues. V lost 0 bases, J lost 8 bases, and 13 bases lay in between. Germline-derived CDR1 and CDR2 are GTSNPN and SVGIG (reference sequence). Written as DNA, the CDR3 is TGTGCCTGGAGTGTATCCCCTCGATCCGAAGCTTTCTTT. Residues: CAWSVSPRSEAFF.

The chain carries TRBV19 and TRBJ1-2; D unclear. The V gene lost 3 bases and the J gene lost 2 bases, with 10 bases spanning the gap. Germline CDR1 LNHDA, CDR2 SQIVND (reference sequence). The CDR3 has 14 amino acids. CDR3 nucleotides: TGTGCCAGTAGTATGGGGTCTATGAACTATGGCTACACCTTC. Translating it yields CASSMGSMNYGYTF. The whole variable domain, filled in from reference TRBV19 and TRBJ1-2, reads DGGITQSPKYLFRKEGQNVTLSCEQNLNHDAMYWYRQDPGQGLRLIYYSQIVNDFQKGDIAEGYSVSREKKESFPLTVTSAQKNPTAFYLCASSMGSMNYGYTFGSGTRLTVV.

The V gene is TRBV7-2, the J gene TRBJ2-7, with 7 bases identical to TRBD1. Per the germline V gene, CDR1 is SGHTA and CDR2 is FQGNSA. This CDR3 is built from 15 residues. The J segment lost 2 bases and the V segment lost 2 bases, leaving 6 bases of the junction unmatched. CDR3 DNA: TGTGCCAGCAGCTTAATAGGGGGCGACACCTACGAGCAGTACTTC. Amino acids: CASSLIGGDTYEQYF.

The chain combines TRBV9 with TRBJ1-4, with 8 bases that match TRBD1. After removal of 4 bases from V and 5 bases from J, the junction contained 4 bases not matched to a gene. Germline V CDR1 and CDR2: SGDLS, YYNGEE. The CDR3 loop spans 14 amino acids. CDR3 protein: CASSPTGENEKLFF. The CDR3 DNA sequence: TGTGCCAGCAGCCCGACAGGGGAAAATGAAAAACTGTTTTTT.

The chain carries TRBV28 and TRBJ1-2, with D possibly matching TRBD1 (6 bases). Trimming cost V 5 bases and J 4 bases, with 14 bases left between them. Looked up from germline, CDR1 is MDHEN and CDR2 is SYDVKM. The CDR3 extends over 14 amino acids. CDR3 region: CASSLTQGFYGYTF. CDR3 in DNA: TGTGCCAGCAGTCTAACACAGGGTTTCTATGGCTACACCTTC.

The genes are TRBV6-5 and TRBJ1-2; D remains ambiguous. Trimming removed 4 bases at V and 4 bases at J, with 10 bases between. CDR1 and CDR2 from the germline V gene are MNHEY and SVGAGI. CDR3 length: 13 residues. CDR3 amino acids: CASSSPGVYGYTF. The CDR3 DNA is TGTGCCAGCAGTTCACCTGGCGTCTATGGCTACACCTTC.

The chain recombines TRBV18 with TRBJ2-1, with a tentative D call TRBD2 (5 bases). CDR1 and CDR2 from the germline V gene are KGHSH and LQKENI. V lost 3 bases and J lost 0, with 12 bases in between. The CDR3 spans 16 residues. CDR3 bases: TGTGCCAGCTCACCCCCGGCAGGAGGCTCCTACAATGAGCAGTTCTTC. This sequence encodes CASSPPAGGSYNEQFF.

The chain recombines TRBV5-1 with TRBJ1-1; no reliable D call. Trimming took 3 bases from V and 1 from J, leaving 13 bases between them. CDR1 and CDR2 from the germline V gene are SGHRS and YFSETQ. CDR3 length equals 15 residues. The CDR3 region is CASSSQWAGNTEAFF. The CDR3 nucleotides are TGCGCCAGCAGCTCGCAGTGGGCGGGGAACACTGAAGCTTTCTTT.